This T cell receptor beta chain was obtained from a study of T cell repertoires in cytomegalovirus infection. From germline, CDR1 is SGHTA and CDR2 FQGNSA. This CDR3 comprises 15 residues. Comment on this clonotype: Antigen unknown. The junction departs from the called germline gene at one end, perhaps through a read error.

MiXCR was run by TCRdb on the reads, yielding one entry per CDR3 protein. This sample has around 750,000 distinct CDR3 sequences, with around a third found just once. This sequence originates from a human donor in good health (CMV status not recorded). Some clones in this sample may be carry-over from other donors' samples. This specimen consisted of cultured CD8+ T cells from PBMCs, obtained from culture after CMV antigen stimulation. This rearrangement joins TRBV7-2 to TRBJ2-3, with 9 nucleotides matching TRBD1. This CDR3 reads CANSSTGGRADTQYF. CDR3 DNA: TGTGCCAACAGCTCCACAGGGGGCAGGGCAGATACGCAGTATTTT.